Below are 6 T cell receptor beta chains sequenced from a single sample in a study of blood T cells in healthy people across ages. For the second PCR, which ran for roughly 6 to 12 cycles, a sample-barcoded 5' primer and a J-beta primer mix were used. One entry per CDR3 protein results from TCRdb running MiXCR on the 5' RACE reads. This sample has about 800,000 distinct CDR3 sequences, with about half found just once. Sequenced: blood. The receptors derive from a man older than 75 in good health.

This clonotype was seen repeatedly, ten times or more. The CDR3, as DNA: TGTGCCAGCAGTCCCATACGCGGGAGCCGCGTCCCCAATGAGCAGTTCTTC. This gives the protein CASSPIRGSRVPNEQFF. J is TRBJ2-1 and V is TRBV12-3 or TRBV12-4, with 7 bases lining up with TRBD2. V dropped 5 bases and J dropped 6; count of bases not matched to a gene: 16. This CDR3 spans 17 amino acids.

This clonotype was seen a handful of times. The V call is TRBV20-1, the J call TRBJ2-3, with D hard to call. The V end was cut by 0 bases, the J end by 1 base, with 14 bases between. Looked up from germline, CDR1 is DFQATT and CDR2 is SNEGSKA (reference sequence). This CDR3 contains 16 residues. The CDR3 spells CSARDSIGWRTDTQYF. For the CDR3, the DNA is TGCAGTGCTAGAGATTCAATTGGCTGGCGCACAGATACGCAGTATTTT.

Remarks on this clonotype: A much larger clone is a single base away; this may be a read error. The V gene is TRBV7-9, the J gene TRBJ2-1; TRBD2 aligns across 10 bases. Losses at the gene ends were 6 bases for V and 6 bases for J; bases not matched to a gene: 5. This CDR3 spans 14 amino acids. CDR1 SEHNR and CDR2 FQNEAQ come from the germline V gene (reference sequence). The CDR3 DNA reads TGTGCCAGCAGAATAGCGGGAGGTAGCAATGAGCAGTTCTTC. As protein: CASRIAGGSNEQFF.

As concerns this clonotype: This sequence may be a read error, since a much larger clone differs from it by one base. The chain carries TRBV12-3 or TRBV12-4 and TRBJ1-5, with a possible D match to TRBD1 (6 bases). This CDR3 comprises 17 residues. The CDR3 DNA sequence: TGTGCCAGCAGTTTAAAGACAGGCTTAAGGAGCAATCTGCCCCAGCATTTT. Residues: CASSLKTGLRSNLPQHF.

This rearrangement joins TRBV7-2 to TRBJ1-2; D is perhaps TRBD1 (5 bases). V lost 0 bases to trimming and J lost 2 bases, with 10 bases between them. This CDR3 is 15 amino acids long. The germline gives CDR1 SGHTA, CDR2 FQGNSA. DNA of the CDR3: TGTGCCAGCAGCTTAGCTAGGTCAGGGAACTATGGCTACACCTTC. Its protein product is CASSLARSGNYGYTF.

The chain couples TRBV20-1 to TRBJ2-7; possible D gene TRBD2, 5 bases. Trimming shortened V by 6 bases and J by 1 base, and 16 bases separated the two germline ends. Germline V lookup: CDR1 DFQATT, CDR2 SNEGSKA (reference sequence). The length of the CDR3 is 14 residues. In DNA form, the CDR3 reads TGCAGTGCCATAGACCGGGATTGGTCCTACGAGCAGTACTTC. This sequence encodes CSAIDRDWSYEQYF.